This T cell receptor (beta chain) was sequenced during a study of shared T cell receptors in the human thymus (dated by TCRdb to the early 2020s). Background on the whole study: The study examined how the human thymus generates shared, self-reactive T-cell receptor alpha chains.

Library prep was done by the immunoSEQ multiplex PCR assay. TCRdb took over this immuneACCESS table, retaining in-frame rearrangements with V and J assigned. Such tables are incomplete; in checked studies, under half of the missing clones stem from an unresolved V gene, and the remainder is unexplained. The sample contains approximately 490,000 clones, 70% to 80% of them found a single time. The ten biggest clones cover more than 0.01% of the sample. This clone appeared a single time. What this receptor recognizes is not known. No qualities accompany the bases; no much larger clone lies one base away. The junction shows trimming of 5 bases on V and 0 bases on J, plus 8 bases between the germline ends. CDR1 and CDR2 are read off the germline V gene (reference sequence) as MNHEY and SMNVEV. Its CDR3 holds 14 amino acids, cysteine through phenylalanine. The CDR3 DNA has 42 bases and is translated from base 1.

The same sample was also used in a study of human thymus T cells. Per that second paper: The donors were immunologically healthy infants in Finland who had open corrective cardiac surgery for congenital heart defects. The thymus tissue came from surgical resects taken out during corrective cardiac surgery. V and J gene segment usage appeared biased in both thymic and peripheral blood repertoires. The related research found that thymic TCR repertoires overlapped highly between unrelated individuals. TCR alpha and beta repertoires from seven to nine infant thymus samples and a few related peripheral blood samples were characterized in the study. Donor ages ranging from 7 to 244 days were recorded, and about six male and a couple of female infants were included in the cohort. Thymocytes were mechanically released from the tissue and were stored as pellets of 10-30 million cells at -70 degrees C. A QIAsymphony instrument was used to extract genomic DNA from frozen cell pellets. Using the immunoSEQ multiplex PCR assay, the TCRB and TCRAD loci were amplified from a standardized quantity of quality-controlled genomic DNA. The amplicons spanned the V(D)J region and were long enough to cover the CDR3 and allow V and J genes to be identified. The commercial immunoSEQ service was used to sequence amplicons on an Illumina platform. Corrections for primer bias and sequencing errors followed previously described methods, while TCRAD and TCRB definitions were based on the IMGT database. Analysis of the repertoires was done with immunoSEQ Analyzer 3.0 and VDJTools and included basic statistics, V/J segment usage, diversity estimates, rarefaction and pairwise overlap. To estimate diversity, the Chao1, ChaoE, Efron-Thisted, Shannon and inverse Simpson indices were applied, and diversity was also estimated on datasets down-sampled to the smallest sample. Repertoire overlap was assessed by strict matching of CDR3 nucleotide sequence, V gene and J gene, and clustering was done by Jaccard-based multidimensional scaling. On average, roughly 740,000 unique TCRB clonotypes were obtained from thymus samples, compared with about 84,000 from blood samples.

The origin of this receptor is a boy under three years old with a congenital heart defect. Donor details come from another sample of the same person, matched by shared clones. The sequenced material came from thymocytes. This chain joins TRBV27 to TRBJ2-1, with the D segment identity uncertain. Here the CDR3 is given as CASSTASSYNEQFF. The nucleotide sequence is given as TGTGCCAGCAGTACCGCGAGCTCCTACAATGAGCAGTTCTTC.